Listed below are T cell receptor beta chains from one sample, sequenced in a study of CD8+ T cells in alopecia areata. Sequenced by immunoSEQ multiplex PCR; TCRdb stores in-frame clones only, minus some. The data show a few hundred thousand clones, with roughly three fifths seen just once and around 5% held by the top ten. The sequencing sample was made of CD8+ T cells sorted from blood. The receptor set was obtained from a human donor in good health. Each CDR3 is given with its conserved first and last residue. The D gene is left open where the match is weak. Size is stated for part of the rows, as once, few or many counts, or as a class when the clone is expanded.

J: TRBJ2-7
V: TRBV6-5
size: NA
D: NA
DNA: TGTGCCAGCTCGGGCCTCCACGAGCAGTACTTC
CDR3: CASSGLHEQYF

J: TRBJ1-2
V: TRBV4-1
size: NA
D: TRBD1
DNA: TGCGCCAGCAGCCTGGGACAGGGGGCAGCGGAAACCTTC
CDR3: CASSLGQGAAETF

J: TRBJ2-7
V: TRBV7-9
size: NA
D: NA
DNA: TGTGCCAGCAGCCATTCCGGGACACCGACCGAGCAGTACTTC
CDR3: CASSHSGTPTEQYF

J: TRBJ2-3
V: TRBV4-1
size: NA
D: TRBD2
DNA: TGCGCCAGCAGCGAGACTAGCGGGGGTCAAGATACGCAGTATTTT
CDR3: CASSETSGGQDTQYF

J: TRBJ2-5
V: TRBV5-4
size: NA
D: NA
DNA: TGTGCCAGCAGCTCCTTAGTGGGGGGAGAGACCCAGTACTTC
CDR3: CASSSLVGGETQYF

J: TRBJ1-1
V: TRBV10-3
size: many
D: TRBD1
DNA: TGTGCCATCAGGGGGGACAGACATAACACTGAAGCTTTCTTT
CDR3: CAIRGDRHNTEAFF

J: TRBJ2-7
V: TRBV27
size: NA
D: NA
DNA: TGTGCCAGCAGCCCACTAGCCAGGCATGAAGAGCAGTACTTC
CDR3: CASSPLARHEEQYF

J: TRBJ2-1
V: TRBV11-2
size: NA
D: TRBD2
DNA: TGTGCCAGCAGCTTAGTCGGCGGGGGGCCCACCCCCAATGAGCAGTTCTTC
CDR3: CASSLVGGGPTPNEQFF

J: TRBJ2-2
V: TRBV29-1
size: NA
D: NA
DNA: TGCAGCGTTGGTCAGGGGAACACCGGGGAGCTGTTTTTT
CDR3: CSVGQGNTGELFF

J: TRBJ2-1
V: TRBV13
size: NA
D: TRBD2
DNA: TGTGCCAGCAGCTTAGGGACTAGCGGCAATGAGCAGTTCTTC
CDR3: CASSLGTSGNEQFF

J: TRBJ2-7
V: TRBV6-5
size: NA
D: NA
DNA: TGTGCCAGCAGTTATCAGCTAGACTCCTACGAGCAGTACTTC
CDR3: CASSYQLDSYEQYF

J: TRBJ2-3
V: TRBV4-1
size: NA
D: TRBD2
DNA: TGCGCCAGCAGCCCGACCCTAGCGGGGGGGCGGACAGATACGCAGTATTTT
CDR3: CASSPTLAGGRTDTQYF

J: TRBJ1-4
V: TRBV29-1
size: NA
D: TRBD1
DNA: TGCAGCGTTGAAGATCTTCGTGGACAGGGGATCACTAATGAAAAACTGTTTTTT
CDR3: CSVEDLRGQGITNEKLFF

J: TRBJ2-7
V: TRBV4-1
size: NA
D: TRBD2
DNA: TGCGCCAGCAGCCACCGACTAGCGGGAGAAATCTCCTACGAGCAGTACTTC
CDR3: CASSHRLAGEISYEQYF

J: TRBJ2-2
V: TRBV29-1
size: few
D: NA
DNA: TGCAGCGCGACAGCGAACACCGGGGAGCTGTTTTTT
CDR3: CSATANTGELFF

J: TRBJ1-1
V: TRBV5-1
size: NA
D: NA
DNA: TGCGCCAGCAGCTTGAGCCAGGGACCGAACACTGAAGCTTTCTTT
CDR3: CASSLSQGPNTEAFF

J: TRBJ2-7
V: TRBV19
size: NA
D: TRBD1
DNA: TGTGCCAGTAGTGATGACAGGGGGCCTTACGAGCAGTACTTC
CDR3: CASSDDRGPYEQYF

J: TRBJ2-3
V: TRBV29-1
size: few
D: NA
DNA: TGCAGCGTTGTCCCGACAGCAACTAGCACAGATACGCAGTATTTT
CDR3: CSVVPTATSTDTQYF

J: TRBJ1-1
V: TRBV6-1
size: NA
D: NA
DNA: TGTGCCAGCAGTGACCTGGGCACTGAAGCTTTCTTT
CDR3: CASSDLGTEAFF

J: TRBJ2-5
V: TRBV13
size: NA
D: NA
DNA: TGTGCCAGCAGCTTAGCCGGGGGAGGAGAGACCCAGTACTTC
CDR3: CASSLAGGGETQYF

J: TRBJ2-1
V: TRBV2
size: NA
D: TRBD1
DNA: TGTGCCAGCAGAGGACAGGCGAGCTCCTACAATGAGCAGTTCTTC
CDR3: CASRGQASSYNEQFF

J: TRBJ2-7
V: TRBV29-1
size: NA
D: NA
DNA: TGCAGCGTTAGAGAGCACGAGCAGTACTTC
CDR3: CSVREHEQYF

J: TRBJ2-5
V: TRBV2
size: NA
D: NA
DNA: TGTGCCAGCTTCACGGCCGGGATCCAAGAGACCCAGTACTTC
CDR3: CASFTAGIQETQYF

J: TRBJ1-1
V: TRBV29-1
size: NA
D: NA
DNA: TGCAGCGTAGAGAAGGGCGAAGCTTTCTTT
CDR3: CSVEKGEAFF

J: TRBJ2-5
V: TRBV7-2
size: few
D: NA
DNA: TGTGCCAGCAGCTTAGGGTCGACGGGGCGCGGGTCGGGGCAAGAGACCCAGTACTTC
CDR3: CASSLGSTGRGSGQETQYF

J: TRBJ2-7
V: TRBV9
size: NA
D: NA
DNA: TGTGCCAGCAGCCAACAGGGAGGTGAGCAGTACTTC
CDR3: CASSQQGGEQYF

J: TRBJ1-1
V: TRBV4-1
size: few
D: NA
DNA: TGCGCCAGCAGCCAAGGATGGGAGTCTGAAGCTTTCTTT
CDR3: CASSQGWESEAFF

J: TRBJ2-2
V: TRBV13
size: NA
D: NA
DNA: TGTGCCAGCAGCCTATCGGGGGCCTTCACCGGGGAGCTGTTTTTT
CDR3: CASSLSGAFTGELFF

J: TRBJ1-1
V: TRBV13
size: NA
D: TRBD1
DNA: TGTGCCAGCAGCTCACAGGGGGCGAACACTGAAGCTTTCTTT
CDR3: CASSSQGANTEAFF

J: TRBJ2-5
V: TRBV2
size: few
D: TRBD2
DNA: TGTGCCAGCCGGCCGGGGGGGCTAGAGACCCAGTACTTC
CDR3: CASRPGGLETQYF

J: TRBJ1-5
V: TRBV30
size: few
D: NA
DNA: TGTGCCTGGAACATAGGCGGTCAGCCCCAGCATTTT
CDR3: CAWNIGGQPQHF

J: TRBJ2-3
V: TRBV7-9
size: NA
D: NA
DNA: TGTGCCAGCAGCTCGCTGGGACCGTCTGGGGCAGATACGCAGTATTTT
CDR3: CASSSLGPSGADTQYF